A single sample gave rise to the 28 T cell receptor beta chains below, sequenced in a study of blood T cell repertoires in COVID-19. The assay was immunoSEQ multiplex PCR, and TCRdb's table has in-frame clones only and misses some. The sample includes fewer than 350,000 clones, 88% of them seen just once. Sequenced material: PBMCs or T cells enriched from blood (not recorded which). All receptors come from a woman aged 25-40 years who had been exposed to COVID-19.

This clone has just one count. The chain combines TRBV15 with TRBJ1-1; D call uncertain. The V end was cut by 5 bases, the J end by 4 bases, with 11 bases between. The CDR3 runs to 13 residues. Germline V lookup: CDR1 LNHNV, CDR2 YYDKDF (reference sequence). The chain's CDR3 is CATSHSHSTEAFF. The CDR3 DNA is TGTGCCACCAGCCACAGTCACTCCACTGAAGCTTTCTTT. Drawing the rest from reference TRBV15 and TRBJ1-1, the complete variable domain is DAMVIQNPRYQVTQFGKPVTLSCSQTLNHNVMYWYQQKSSQAPKLLFHYYDKDFNNEADTPDNFQSRRPNTSFCFLDIRSPGLGDTAMYLCATSHSHSTEAFFGQGTRLTVV.

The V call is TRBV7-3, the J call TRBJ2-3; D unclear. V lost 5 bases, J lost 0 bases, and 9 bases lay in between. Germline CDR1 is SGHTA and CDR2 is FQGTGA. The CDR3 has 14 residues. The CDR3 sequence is CASSQARSTDTQYF. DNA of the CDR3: TGTGCCAGCAGCCAAGCCCGTAGCACAGATACGCAGTATTTT.

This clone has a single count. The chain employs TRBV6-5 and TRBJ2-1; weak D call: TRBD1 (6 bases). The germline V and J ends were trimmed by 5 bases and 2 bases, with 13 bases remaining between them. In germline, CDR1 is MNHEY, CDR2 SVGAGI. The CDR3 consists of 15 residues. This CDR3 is CASSQTGGPYNEQFF. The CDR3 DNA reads TGTGCCAGCAGTCAGACAGGAGGACCCTACAATGAGCAGTTCTTC.

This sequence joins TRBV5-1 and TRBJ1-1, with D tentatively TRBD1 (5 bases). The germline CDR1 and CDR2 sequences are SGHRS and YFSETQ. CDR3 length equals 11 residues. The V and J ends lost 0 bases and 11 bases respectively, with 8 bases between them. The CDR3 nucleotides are TGCGCCAGCAGCTTGGAAGGGGCGGCTTTCTTT. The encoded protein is CASSLEGAAFF.

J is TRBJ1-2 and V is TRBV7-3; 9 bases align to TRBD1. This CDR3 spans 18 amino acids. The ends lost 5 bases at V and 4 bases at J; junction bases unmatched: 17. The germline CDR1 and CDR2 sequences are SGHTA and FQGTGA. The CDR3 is CASSQGQGWRSSLYGYTF. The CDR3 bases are TGTGCCAGCAGCCAGGGACAGGGTTGGCGATCAAGCCTCTATGGCTACACCTTC.

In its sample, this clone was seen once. CDR3 coding DNA: TGTGCCAGCAGTTACCTATGGGACAGGGAAGGCTACACCTTC. Translating gives CASSYLWDREGYTF. V gene TRBV6-5 combines with J gene TRBJ1-2; the match to TRBD1 covers 9 bases. The length of the CDR3 is 14 residues. Trimming cost V 2 bases and J 8 bases; bases outside gene matches: 6. The germline gives CDR1 MNHEY, CDR2 SVGAGI.

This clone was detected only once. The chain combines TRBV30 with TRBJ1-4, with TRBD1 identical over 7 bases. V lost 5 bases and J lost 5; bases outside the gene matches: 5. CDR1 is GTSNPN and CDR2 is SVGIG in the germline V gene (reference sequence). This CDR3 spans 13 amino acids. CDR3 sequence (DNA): TGTGCCTGGGAGGGACAGCGAAATGAAAAACTGTTTTTT. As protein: CAWEGQRNEKLFF.

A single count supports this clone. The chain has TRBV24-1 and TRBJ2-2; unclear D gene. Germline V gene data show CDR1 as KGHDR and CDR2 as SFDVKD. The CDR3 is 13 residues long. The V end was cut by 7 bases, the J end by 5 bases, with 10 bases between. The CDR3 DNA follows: TGTGCCACCAGCACATATTCTACCGGGGAGCTGTTTTTT. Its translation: CATSTYSTGELFF.

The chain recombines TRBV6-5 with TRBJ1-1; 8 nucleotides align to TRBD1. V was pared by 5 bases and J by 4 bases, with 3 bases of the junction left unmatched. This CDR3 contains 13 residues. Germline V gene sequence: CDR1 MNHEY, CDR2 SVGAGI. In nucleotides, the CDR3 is TGTGCCAGCAGTCGGACAGGGCCCACTGAAGCTTTCTTT. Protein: CASSRTGPTEAFF.

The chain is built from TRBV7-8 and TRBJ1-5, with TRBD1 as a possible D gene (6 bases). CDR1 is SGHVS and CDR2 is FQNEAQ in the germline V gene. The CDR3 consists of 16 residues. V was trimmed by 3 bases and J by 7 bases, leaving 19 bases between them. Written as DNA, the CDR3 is TGTGCCAGCAGCTTTGGCTTCTCTTTAGGGGGACAGCCCCAGCATTTT. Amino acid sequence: CASSFGFSLGGQPQHF.

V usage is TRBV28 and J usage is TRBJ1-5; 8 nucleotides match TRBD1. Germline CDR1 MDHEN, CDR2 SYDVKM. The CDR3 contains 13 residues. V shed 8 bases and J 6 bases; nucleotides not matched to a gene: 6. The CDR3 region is CASRQGRSQPQHF. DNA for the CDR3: TGTGCCAGCCGACAGGGGCGAAGTCAGCCCCAGCATTTT.

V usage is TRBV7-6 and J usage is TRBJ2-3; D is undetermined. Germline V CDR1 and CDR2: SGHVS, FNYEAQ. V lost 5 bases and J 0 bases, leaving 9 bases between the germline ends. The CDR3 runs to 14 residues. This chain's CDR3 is CASSIRLSTDTQYF. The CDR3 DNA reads TGTGCCAGCAGCATCAGACTTAGCACAGATACGCAGTATTTT.

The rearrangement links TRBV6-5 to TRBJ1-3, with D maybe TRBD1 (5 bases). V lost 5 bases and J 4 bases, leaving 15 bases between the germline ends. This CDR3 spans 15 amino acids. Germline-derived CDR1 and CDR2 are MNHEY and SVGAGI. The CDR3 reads CASSPRGSEGNTIYF. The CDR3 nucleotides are TGTGCCAGCAGTCCACGGGGGTCGGAGGGAAACACCATATATTTT.

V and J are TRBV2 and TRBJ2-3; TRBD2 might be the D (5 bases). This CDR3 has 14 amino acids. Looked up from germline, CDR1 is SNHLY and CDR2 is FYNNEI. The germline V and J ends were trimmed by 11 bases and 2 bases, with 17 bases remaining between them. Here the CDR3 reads CASSAGRYTDTQYF. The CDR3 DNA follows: TGTGCCTCCTCGGCGGGCCGATACACAGATACGCAGTATTTT.

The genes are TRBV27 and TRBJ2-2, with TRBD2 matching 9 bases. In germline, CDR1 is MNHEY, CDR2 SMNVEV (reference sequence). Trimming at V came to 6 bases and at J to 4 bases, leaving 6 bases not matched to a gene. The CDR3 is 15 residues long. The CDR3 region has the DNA TGTGCCAGCAGCGCCGGGACTAGCCCCACCGGGGAGCTGTTTTTT. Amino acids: CASSAGTSPTGELFF.

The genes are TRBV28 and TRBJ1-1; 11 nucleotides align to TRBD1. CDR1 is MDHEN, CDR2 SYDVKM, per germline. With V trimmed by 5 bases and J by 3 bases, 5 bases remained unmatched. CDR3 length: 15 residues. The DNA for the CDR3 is TGTGCCAGCAGTAAAGGACAGGGGGCGGACACTGAAGCTTTCTTT. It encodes CASSKGQGADTEAFF.

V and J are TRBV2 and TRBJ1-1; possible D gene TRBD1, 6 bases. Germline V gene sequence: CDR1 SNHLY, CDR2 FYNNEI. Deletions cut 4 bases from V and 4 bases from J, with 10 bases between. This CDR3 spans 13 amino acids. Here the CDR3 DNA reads TGTGCCAGCAGTGGAACAGGGACCACTGAAGCTTTCTTT. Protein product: CASSGTGTTEAFF.

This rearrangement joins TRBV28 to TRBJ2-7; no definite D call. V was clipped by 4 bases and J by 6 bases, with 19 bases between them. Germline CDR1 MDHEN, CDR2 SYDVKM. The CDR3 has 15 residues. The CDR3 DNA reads TGTGCCAGCAGTTCGCCCATTTTTCCTCCCAGCGAGCAGTACTTC. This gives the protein CASSSPIFPPSEQYF. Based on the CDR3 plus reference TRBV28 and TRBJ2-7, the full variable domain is DVKVTQSSRYLVKRTGEKVFLECVQDMDHENMFWYRQDPGLGLRLIYFSYDVKMKEKGDIPEGYSVSREKKERFSLILESASTNQTSMYLCASSSPIFPPSEQYFGPGTRLTVT.

The CDR3 DNA reads as TGTGCCAGCAGCCAAGATCGCAGGGGGCGCCCCCATAATTCACCCCTCCACTTT. It encodes CASSQDRRGRPHNSPLHF. The V call is TRBV3-1 (or the pseudogene TRBV3-2), the J call TRBJ1-6, with 8 bases identical to TRBD1. The CDR3 is made up of 18 amino acids. J gave up 5 bases and V 0 bases, and 9 bases lay outside the gene matches. Germline values: CDR1 LGHDT, CDR2 YNNKEL (reference sequence).

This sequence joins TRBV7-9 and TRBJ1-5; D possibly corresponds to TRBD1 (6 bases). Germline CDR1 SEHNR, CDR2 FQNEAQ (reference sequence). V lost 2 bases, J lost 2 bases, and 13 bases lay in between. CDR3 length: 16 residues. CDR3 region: CASSLWGGAGNQPQHF. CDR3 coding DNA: TGTGCCAGCAGCTTATGGGGGGGCGCTGGCAATCAGCCCCAGCATTTT.

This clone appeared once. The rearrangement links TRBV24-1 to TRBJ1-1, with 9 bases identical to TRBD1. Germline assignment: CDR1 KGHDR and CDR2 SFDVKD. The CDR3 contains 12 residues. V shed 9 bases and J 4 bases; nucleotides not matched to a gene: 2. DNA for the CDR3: TGTGCCACCGGGACAGGGAGCACTGAAGCTTTCTTT. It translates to CATGTGSTEAFF.

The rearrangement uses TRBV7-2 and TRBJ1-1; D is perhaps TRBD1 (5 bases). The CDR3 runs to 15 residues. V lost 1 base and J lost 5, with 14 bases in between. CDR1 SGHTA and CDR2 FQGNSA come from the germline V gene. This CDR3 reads CASSLVVGRGTEAFF. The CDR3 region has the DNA TGTGCCAGCAGCTTAGTTGTGGGGCGCGGAACTGAAGCTTTCTTT.

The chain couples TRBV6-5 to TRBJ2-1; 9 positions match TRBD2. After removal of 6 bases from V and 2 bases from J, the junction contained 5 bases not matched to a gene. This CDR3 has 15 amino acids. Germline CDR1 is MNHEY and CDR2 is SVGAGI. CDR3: CASSHSGSPYNEQFF. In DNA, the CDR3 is TGTGCCAGCAGCCATAGCGGGAGTCCCTACAATGAGCAGTTCTTC.

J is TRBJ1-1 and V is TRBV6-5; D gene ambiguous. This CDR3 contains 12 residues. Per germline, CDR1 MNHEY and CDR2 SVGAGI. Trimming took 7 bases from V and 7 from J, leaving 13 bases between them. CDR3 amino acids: CASKNTGFEAFF. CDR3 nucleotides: TGTGCCAGCAAAAATACGGGGTTTGAAGCTTTCTTT.

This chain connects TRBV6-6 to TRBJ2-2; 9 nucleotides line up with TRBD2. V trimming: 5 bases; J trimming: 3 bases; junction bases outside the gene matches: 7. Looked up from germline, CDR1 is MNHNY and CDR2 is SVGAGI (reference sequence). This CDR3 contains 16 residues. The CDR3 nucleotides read TGTGCCAGCAGTCCCAATAGCGGGAGCGACACCGGGGAGCTGTTTTTT. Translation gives CASSPNSGSDTGELFF.

The CDR3 spells CASSFIIPGQPPIEAFF. As DNA, the CDR3 is TGTGCCAGCAGTTTCATAATACCGGGACAGCCACCAATTGAAGCTTTCTTT. This chain uses TRBV27 with TRBJ1-1, with 7 bases aligning to TRBD1. Trimming took 3 bases from V and 7 from J; bases not matched to a gene: 17. The CDR3 contains 17 residues. Germline V gives CDR1 MNHEY, CDR2 SMNVEV (reference sequence).

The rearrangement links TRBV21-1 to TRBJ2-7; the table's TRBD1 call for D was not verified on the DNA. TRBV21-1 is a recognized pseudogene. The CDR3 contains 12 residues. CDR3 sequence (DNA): TGTGCCAGCGGCCGGGACACCTACGAGCAGTACTTC. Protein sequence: CASGRDTYEQYF.

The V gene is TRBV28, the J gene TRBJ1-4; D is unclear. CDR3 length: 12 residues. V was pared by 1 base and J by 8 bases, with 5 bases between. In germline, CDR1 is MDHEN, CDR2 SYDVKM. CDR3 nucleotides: TGTGCCAGCAGTTTATTGGGCGAAAAACTGTTTTTT. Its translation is CASSLLGEKLFF.